The clone carrying this T cell receptor beta chain occurred many times. These data are taken from a study of T cell repertoires in cytomegalovirus infection. Each CDR3 protein is one row after TCRdb ran MiXCR on the reads. The sample has 120,000 to 150,000 distinct CDR3 sequences, 5% to 6.5% seen once. The source is a human donor in good health (CMV status not recorded). Some clones in this sample may be carry-over from other donors' samples. Source material: PBMCs.

The CDR3 nucleotides read TGTGCCAGCAGCCCACGACAGGGAGGTTTGGGTGAAGCTTTCTTT. Its translation is CASSPRQGGLGEAFF. The chain employs TRBV7-2 and TRBJ1-1; 7 bases agree with TRBD1. CDR3 size: 15 residues. Germline V CDR1 and CDR2: SGHTA, FQGNSA. After removal of 5 bases from V and 7 bases from J, the junction contained 13 bases not matched to a gene.